Below, 21 T cell receptor beta chains from the same sample are listed, as sequenced in a study of blood T cells in healthy people across ages (dated by TCRdb to between 2014 and 2017). The protocol used for the library was 5' RACE. Instrument on record: Illumina HiSeq 2500. A second 7 to 11 cycle PCR used a sample-barcoded 5' primer and a J-beta primer mix. The public sequencing data were trimmed at Q25 with fastp and processed into clonotypes with MiXCR by TCRdb, which kept only in-frame beta chains. Every entry covers one CDR3 protein and lists the most common genes and DNA from its rows. This sample has roughly 800,000 distinct CDR3 sequences in its table, and 20% to 30% of those were observed once. Jointly, the top ten make up under 4.5% of the sample. These same data were also listed under a study on T cells of mothers and their children.

The sequenced sample consisted of blood. These receptor sequences come from a boy younger than 18 in good health.

The gene calls are TRBV3-1 and TRBJ2-5; a possible D gene is TRBD2 (6 bases). Germline loops: CDR1 LGHDT, CDR2 YNNKEL (reference sequence). This CDR3 is 15 amino acids long. V lost 0 bases to trimming and J lost 3 bases, with 11 bases between them. The CDR3 coding sequence is TGTGCCAGCAGCCAAGAGCTAGCGTTTAAAGAGACCCAGTACTTC. Translating gives CASSQELAFKETQYF.

J is TRBJ2-2 and V is TRBV4-3; 9 nucleotides match TRBD2. Germline V lookup: CDR1 LGHNA, CDR2 YSLEER. The V gene end was trimmed by 3 bases and the J gene end by 6 bases; junction bases not matched to a gene: 5. This CDR3 has 15 amino acids. The CDR3 DNA reads TGCGCCAGCAGCCATATGCTAGCGGGGCCCGGGGAGCTGTTTTTT. Its translation: CASSHMLAGPGELFF.

This clonotype has more than one count but fewer than ten. The V gene is TRBV4-3, the J gene TRBJ2-4, with 7 nucleotides matching TRBD2. The germline gives CDR1 LGHNA, CDR2 YSLEER. V shed 0 bases, J shed 8 bases, and the junction held 4 bases outside the gene matches. The CDR3 spans 14 residues. The CDR3 DNA sequence: TGCGCCAGCAGCCAAGACCTGGGAGGGGACATTCAGTACTTC. Translated: CASSQDLGGDIQYF.

The rearrangement joins TRBV11-2 to TRBJ2-5, with D possibly matching TRBD2 (6 bases). With the DNA end fitting TRBJ2-1 better, the J assignment may be wrong. The CDR3 sequence is 11 residues long. Germline V CDR1 and CDR2: SGHAT, FQNNGV. The CDR3 coding sequence is TGTGCCAGCAGCCCGGGACTCGAGCAGTTCTTC. Translating gives CASSPGLEQFF.

This rearrangement joins TRBV20-1 to TRBJ2-1; D is perhaps TRBD2 (7 bases). With 1 base removed from V and 4 bases from J, the gap between germline ends came to 14 bases. There are 15 residues in the CDR3. Per the germline V gene, CDR1 is DFQATT and CDR2 is SNEGSKA (reference sequence). The CDR3 sequence is CSARGRAGAYNEQFF. CDR3 bases: TGCAGTGCTAGAGGGAGGGCGGGGGCTTACAATGAGCAGTTCTTC.

V is TRBV4-1 and J is TRBJ1-6; D gene uncertain. The ends were cut back, 1 base at V and 8 bases at J, with 6 bases in the middle. The germline gives CDR1 MGHRA, CDR2 YSYEKL. This CDR3 spans 13 amino acids. CDR3 protein: CASSQVMDSPLHF. CDR3 sequence (DNA): TGCGCCAGCAGCCAAGTGATGGATTCACCCCTCCACTTT.

The gene calls are TRBV3-1 and TRBJ2-2, with 9 nucleotides matching TRBD2. The germline CDR1 and CDR2 sequences are LGHDT and YNNKEL (reference sequence). This CDR3 is 18 amino acids long. J lost 7 bases, V lost 7 bases, and 19 bases had no gene match. CDR3 bases: TGTGCCAGCACCAGTCAGGTTGGGGGACTAGCCCCTGACGGGGAGCTGTTTTTT. Translated, it gives CASTSQVGGLAPDGELFF. Based on the CDR3 plus reference TRBV3-1 and TRBJ2-2, the full variable domain is DTAVSQTPKYLVTQMGNDKSIKCEQNLGHDTMYWYKQDSKKFLKIMFSYNNKELIINETVPNRFSPKSPDKAHLNLHINSLELGDSAVYFCASTSQVGGLAPDGELFFGEGSRLTVL.

This chain uses TRBV4-2 with TRBJ2-5; D gene ambiguous. The end of the DNA aligns better with TRBJ2-1, so the J call may be wrong. Per the germline V gene, CDR1 is LGHNA and CDR2 is YNFKEQ. The CDR3 contains 13 residues. Here the CDR3 DNA reads TGTGCCAGCAGCCACCCCTTTTTGAATGAGCAGTTCTTC. As protein: CASSHPFLNEQFF.

This chain uses TRBV6-2 or TRBV6-3 with TRBJ2-7, with TRBD2 matching 10 bases. In germline, CDR1 is MNHEY, CDR2 SVGEGT. J lost 3 bases, V lost 7 bases, and 3 bases had no gene match. The CDR3 loop spans 13 amino acids. The DNA of the CDR3 is TGTGCCAGCACACTAGCGGGGATCTACGAGCAGTACTTC. Encoded protein: CASTLAGIYEQYF.

The CDR3 protein is CASSSIRDRPSYEQYF. The DNA of the CDR3 is TGTGCCAGCAGTTCGATCCGGGACAGGCCATCCTACGAGCAGTACTTC. The V call is TRBV27, the J call TRBJ2-5; 8 nucleotides line up with TRBD1. Matching the DNA end better, TRBJ2-7 makes the J call doubtful. This CDR3 contains 16 residues. Germline-derived CDR1 and CDR2 are MNHEY and SMNVEV (reference sequence).

V usage is TRBV9 and J usage is TRBJ2-7; D is unresolved. The V end lost 1 base, the J end lost 2 bases, and 13 bases lay between the germline ends. This CDR3 region has 15 residues. Germline-derived CDR1 and CDR2 are SGDLS and YYNGEE. As DNA, the CDR3 is TGTGCCAGCAGCGTAAGTGTTTCGGCGACCTACGAGCAGTACTTC. Amino acid sequence: CASSVSVSATYEQYF.

The chain is built from TRBV4-2 and TRBJ2-3; 7 bases fit TRBD2. Germline assignment: CDR1 LGHNA and CDR2 YNFKEQ. This CDR3 has 16 amino acids. V lost 2 bases to trimming and J lost 6 bases; unmatched junction nucleotides: 11. The CDR3 DNA is TGTGCCAGCAGCCAACTAGCGGCCACCCAGGAGGATACGCAGTATTTT. Its translation is CASSQLAATQEDTQYF.

This clonotype appeared a few times. The rearrangement joins TRBV15 to TRBJ1-4; the match to TRBD1 covers 8 bases. J gave up 6 bases and V 1 base, and 4 bases lay outside the gene matches. The CDR3 extends over 15 amino acids. The germline V gene has CDR1 LNHNV and CDR2 YYDKDF (reference sequence). CDR3 in DNA: TGTGCCACCAGCAGAGGGACAGGGCAATATGAAAAACTGTTTTTT. It is translated as CATSRGTGQYEKLFF.

This chain connects TRBV2 to TRBJ1-1; D uncertain. The CDR3 consists of 14 residues. V lost 2 bases and J lost 1, with 8 bases in between. Germline CDR1 SNHLY, CDR2 FYNNEI. CDR3 residues: CASSESRSNTEAFF. As DNA, the CDR3 is TGTGCCAGCAGTGAATCCAGATCGAACACTGAAGCTTTCTTT.

There are a few counts of this clonotype. The V and J genes are TRBV28 and TRBJ2-1; D unresolved. The CDR3 loop spans 14 amino acids. CDR1 is MDHEN, CDR2 SYDVKM, per germline. V was pared by 5 bases and J by 5 bases, with 13 bases between. The CDR3 nucleotides are TGTGCCAGCAGTCCCTGGACCGGAAACAATGAGCAGTTCTTC. It codes for CASSPWTGNNEQFF. The complete variable domain, with remaining parts taken from reference TRBV28 and TRBJ2-1, reads DVKVTQSSRYLVKRTGEKVFLECVQDMDHENMFWYRQDPGLGLRLIYFSYDVKMKEKGDIPEGYSVSREKKERFSLILESASTNQTSMYLCASSPWTGNNEQFFGPGTRLTVL.

The chain joins TRBV2 to TRBJ2-5; 9 nucleotides agree with TRBD1. The V gene end was trimmed by 7 bases and the J gene end by 4 bases; junction bases not matched to a gene: 10. Germline assignment: CDR1 SNHLY and CDR2 FYNNEI. The CDR3 contains 15 residues. CDR3 sequence: CASTLRDRVGETQYF. The CDR3 DNA sequence: TGTGCCAGCACCCTCAGGGACAGGGTAGGAGAGACCCAGTACTTC.

This rearrangement joins TRBV6-5 to TRBJ2-1; the D gene is possibly TRBD1 (5 bases). Trimming left V 6 bases short and J 7 bases short, with 16 bases between. Germline CDR1 MNHEY, CDR2 SVGAGI. This CDR3 contains 14 residues. The CDR3 DNA sequence: TGTGCCAGCAGCCAGGGCAGCTTCGGGAATGAGCAGTTCTTC. This translates into CASSQGSFGNEQFF.

This clonotype showed up just a few times. The chain links TRBV6-5 to TRBJ2-6; a possible D gene is TRBD2 (5 bases). CDR1 MNHEY and CDR2 SVGAGI come from the germline V gene. The CDR3 has 17 amino acids. Trimming shortened V by 5 bases and J by 1 base, and 15 bases separated the two germline ends. CDR3 nucleotides: TGTGCCAGCAGTAAAATACTAGGATTTTCTGGGGCCAACGTCCTGACTTTC. It translates to CASSKILGFSGANVLTF.

This clonotype was seen more than once but under ten times. The chain is built from TRBV27 and TRBJ2-5, with a possible D match to TRBD1 (5 bases). Judging by the DNA end, TRBJ2-1 fits better; the J call may be wrong. Per germline, CDR1 MNHEY and CDR2 SMNVEV (reference sequence). The CDR3 length is 14 residues. This CDR3 is CASSSRVGPNEQFF. CDR3 nucleotide sequence: TGTGCCAGCAGCTCCCGCGTGGGGCCCAATGAGCAGTTCTTC.

The gene calls are TRBV6-2 or TRBV6-3 and TRBJ2-7, with D perhaps TRBD2 (6 bases). V was shortened by 8 bases and J by 3 bases, with 14 bases between the two germline ends. Per the germline V gene, CDR1 is MNHEY and CDR2 is SVGEGT. CDR3 length: 13 residues. CDR3 region: CASRGIGIYEQYF. The CDR3 DNA follows: TGTGCCAGCCGGGGGATAGGGATCTACGAGCAGTACTTC.

The V call is TRBV21-1, the J call TRBJ2-1; the listed D gene, TRBD1, was not tested against the DNA. TRBV21-1 is a documented pseudogene. The CDR3 has 16 residues. CDR3 amino acids: CASSQRKGQGADEQFF. The CDR3 region has the DNA TGTGCCAGCAGCCAAAGGAAGGGACAGGGGGCCGATGAGCAGTTCTTC.